Below, 20 T cell receptor beta chains from the same sample are listed, as sequenced in a study of T cell repertoires in cytomegalovirus infection. TCRdb re-called the reads through MiXCR, storing one row per CDR3 protein. This table has 200,000 to 300,000 distinct CDR3 sequences, approximately 14% appearing once. The material sequenced was PBMCs. These TCRs come from a human donor in good health (CMV status not recorded). Some clones in this sample may be carry-over from other donors' samples.

This chain links TRBV6-5 with TRBJ2-1; 8 nucleotides match TRBD1. In germline, CDR1 is MNHEY, CDR2 SVGAGI. The CDR3 runs 13 residues. The trim removed 4 bases at V and 6 bases at J, leaving 2 bases unmatched. Here the CDR3 DNA reads TGTGCCAGCAGTTGGACAGGGATCAATGAGCAGTTCTTC. The encoded protein is CASSWTGINEQFF.

This clonotype was detected only once. CDR3 coding DNA: TGTGCCAGCAGCTTGGCCGGGGGGCTGACCGGGGAGCTGTTTTTT. Its translation is CASSLAGGLTGELFF. J is TRBJ2-2 and V is TRBV5-4, with D maybe TRBD2 (7 bases). CDR1 and CDR2 from the germline V gene are SGHNT and YYREEE (reference sequence). The CDR3 length is 15 residues. Trimming removed 0 bases at V and 5 bases at J, with 11 bases between.

This clonotype has only a few counts. The V call is TRBV20-1, the J call TRBJ2-3; D is uncertain. Germline CDR1 reads DFQATT; CDR2 reads SNEGSKA (reference sequence). The CDR3 is 12 amino acids. V was trimmed by 6 bases and J by 1 base, leaving 8 bases between them. The CDR3 DNA reads as TGCAGTGCGCTGTACGGCACAGATACGCAGTATTTT. Residues: CSALYGTDTQYF.

The genes are TRBV6-6 and TRBJ2-1; 7 nucleotides match TRBD2. Germline CDR1 and CDR2: MNHNY and SVGAGI (reference sequence). V shed 7 bases, J shed 9 bases, and the junction held 18 bases outside the gene matches. This CDR3 has 16 amino acids. The CDR3 DNA reads TGTGCCAGCAACCCCTCCCCAGGACTAGGGATTTTTGAGCAGTTCTTC. Residues: CASNPSPGLGIFEQFF.

The genes are TRBV18 and TRBJ2-7, with 11 nucleotides matching TRBD2. The germline gives CDR1 KGHSH, CDR2 LQKENI. J was trimmed by 6 bases and V by 2 bases; bases with no gene match: 9. The CDR3 sequence is 16 residues long. The CDR3: CASSPFTSGGSGEQYF. The CDR3 nucleotides are TGTGCCAGCTCACCATTTACTAGCGGGGGCTCCGGCGAGCAGTACTTC.

The rearrangement joins TRBV12-3 or TRBV12-4 to TRBJ2-7; TRBD1 matches at 8 bases. With V trimmed by 3 bases and J by 7 bases, 14 bases remained unmatched. The CDR3 contains 16 residues. The chain's CDR3 is CASSFRSAGGSREQYF. DNA of the CDR3: TGTGCCAGCAGTTTTCGGTCGGCAGGGGGCTCGAGGGAGCAGTACTTC.

Only a few counts were recorded for this clonotype. This chain's CDR3 is CASSLGGPRSTYNEQFF. In DNA form, the CDR3 reads TGTGCCAGCAGCTTAGGGGGCCCTCGATCCACCTACAATGAGCAGTTCTTC. This rearrangement joins TRBV7-2 to TRBJ2-1; D might be TRBD1 (5 bases). Germline CDR1 SGHTA, CDR2 FQGNSA. V lost 1 base and J 2 bases, leaving 15 bases between the germline ends. This CDR3 contains 17 residues.

There are many counts of this clonotype. The chain uses TRBV28 and TRBJ1-2, with 10 bases identical to TRBD1. The junction had 8 bases not matched to a gene; V was cut back by 5 bases and J by 8 bases. The CDR3 contains 14 residues. Per germline, CDR1 MDHEN and CDR2 SYDVKM. In nucleotides, the CDR3 is TGTGCCAGCAGTCCACTAGACAGGGGGCCGGGCTACACCTTC. It is translated as CASSPLDRGPGYTF.

V and J are TRBV6-5 and TRBJ2-7, with 8 bases that match TRBD1. Germline assignment: CDR1 MNHEY and CDR2 SVGAGI. The V segment lost 6 bases and the J segment 3 bases; nucleotides outside the gene matches: 4. The CDR3 length is 13 residues. This CDR3 reads CASRGQGGYEQYF. CDR3 nucleotides: TGTGCCAGCAGAGGACAGGGAGGCTACGAGCAGTACTTC.

About this clonotype itself: This CDR3 fails to terminate in the conserved phenylalanine or tryptophan, so it likely reflects a read error. This chain uses TRBV7-4 with TRBJ2-7, with D possibly matching TRBD1 (5 bases). With 5 bases removed from V and 2 bases from J, the gap between germline ends came to 7 bases. The CDR3 is 12 amino acids. Germline CDR1 is SGHVT and CDR2 is SQSDAQ. The DNA for the CDR3 is TGTGCCAGCAGCCAAGGGGCCTACGAGCAGTACATC. Encoded protein: CASSQGAYEQYI.

The table lists this clonotype with a few counts. J is TRBJ2-2 and V is TRBV24-1; D is possibly TRBD2 (6 bases). Germline V gene sequence: CDR1 KGHDR, CDR2 SFDVKD. This CDR3 is built from 17 residues. V lost 1 base to trimming and J lost 3 bases, with 14 bases between them. Here the CDR3 reads CATSDLGGTQDTGELFF. The CDR3 DNA sequence: TGTGCCACCAGTGATTTAGGCGGGACCCAAGACACCGGGGAGCTGTTTTTT.

The chain employs TRBV7-9 and TRBJ1-1, with a tentative D call TRBD1 (5 bases). Trimming took 1 base from V and 5 from J, leaving 11 bases between them. CDR3 length equals 14 residues. CDR1 is SEHNR, CDR2 FQNEAQ, per germline (reference sequence). The CDR3 DNA follows: TGTGCCAGCAGCTTAGTTGGGGCGGGGACTGAAGCTTTCTTT. The encoded protein is CASSLVGAGTEAFF. Looking up the rest from reference TRBV7-9 and TRBJ1-1 gives the full variable domain: DTGVSQNPRHKITKRGQNVTFRCDPISEHNRLYWYRQTLGQGPEFLTYFQNEAQLEKSRLLSDRFSAERPKGSFSTLEIQRTEQGDSAMYLCASSLVGAGTEAFFGQGTRLTVV.

In this sample, this clonotype turned up a few times. The chain carries TRBV6-2 or TRBV6-3 and TRBJ2-7; D uncertain. This CDR3 is built from 13 residues. Germline V gene sequence: CDR1 MNHEY, CDR2 SVGEGT. Trimming removed 6 bases at V and 1 base at J, with 10 bases between. CDR3 residues: CASRPSMSYEQYF. CDR3 nucleotide sequence: TGTGCCAGCAGGCCGTCGATGTCCTACGAGCAGTACTTC.

This clonotype was detected many times. J is TRBJ2-7 and V is TRBV4-1, with no clear D. CDR1 is MGHRA, CDR2 YSYEKL, per germline. Trimming took off 8 bases at V and 1 base at J, with 15 bases between the two ends. This CDR3 spans 14 amino acids. The CDR3 DNA sequence: TGCGCCAGCCGGTCCCGAGCGAGTTCCTACGAGCAGTACTTC. Its protein is CASRSRASSYEQYF.

The chain's CDR3 is CASSEVASTDTQYF. As DNA, the CDR3 is TGTGCCAGCAGTGAAGTGGCAAGCACAGATACGCAGTATTTT. The V and J genes are TRBV2 and TRBJ2-3; D unresolved. Trimming took 1 base from V and 0 from J, leaving 5 bases between them. This CDR3 comprises 14 residues. The germline V gene encodes CDR1 SNHLY and CDR2 FYNNEI.

The V gene is TRBV12-3 or TRBV12-4, the J gene TRBJ2-5; D is uncertain. This CDR3 is built from 11 residues. V lost 10 bases to trimming and J lost 5 bases, with 11 bases between them. The CDR3 here is CATALGETQYF. The CDR3 nucleotides read TGTGCCACGGCTTTGGGTGAGACCCAGTACTTC.

This clonotype was seen ten or more times. The gene calls are TRBV12-5 and TRBJ2-7; D is undetermined. Germline V gene data show CDR1 as LGHNT and CDR2 as FRNRAP. Trimming stripped 1 base from V and 2 bases from J, with 3 bases between. There are 12 residues in the CDR3. The CDR3 spells CASGLGTYEQYF. CDR3 DNA: TGTGCTAGTGGTTTGGGGACCTACGAGCAGTACTTC.

This clonotype was seen more than once but under ten times. The rearrangement uses TRBV7-3 and TRBJ2-2; D gene unclear. V gave up 1 base and J gave up 2 bases, with 5 bases separating them. Germline assignment: CDR1 SGHTA and CDR2 FQGTGA. This CDR3 is 14 amino acids long. CDR3 in amino acids: CASSLMPNTGELFF. Here the CDR3 DNA reads TGTGCCAGCAGCTTAATGCCCAACACCGGGGAGCTGTTTTTT.

Ten or more counts support this clonotype. The genes are TRBV5-1 and TRBJ1-1; no firm D call. Trimming stripped 2 bases from V and 4 bases from J, with 9 bases between. Germline CDR1 reads SGHRS; CDR2 reads YFSETQ. CDR3 length equals 13 residues. The CDR3 spells CASSFNARTEAFF. CDR3 DNA sequence: TGCGCCAGCAGCTTCAACGCCCGCACTGAAGCTTTCTTT.

The chain recombines TRBV2 with TRBJ2-1, with 7 nucleotides matching TRBD2. The J segment lost 4 bases and the V segment lost 6 bases, leaving 15 bases of the junction unmatched. Germline CDR1 is SNHLY and CDR2 is FYNNEI. The CDR3 covers 17 residues. CDR3 amino acids: CASSVAAGRISYNEQFF. CDR3 sequence (DNA): TGTGCCAGCAGCGTTGCCGCCGGGAGGATCTCTTACAATGAGCAGTTCTTC.